This T cell receptor (beta chain) is from a study of cytomegalovirus exposure and HLA in healthy donors. The data were produced by immunoSEQ multiplex PCR, yet TCRdb's version contains in-frame clones alone and is incomplete. The repertoire holds 150,000 or so clones, with just under 90% as singletons. This clone was recorded a few times. The antigen is unknown. This CDR3 has 13 residues. Per germline, CDR1 SNHLY and CDR2 FYNNEI. The V gene lost 2 bases and the J gene lost 2 bases, with 5 bases spanning the gap. Study findings and constraints: That first-cohort TCR clusters tended to co-occur in the approximately 110 validation repertoires was found in a later analysis. More than 150 TCR beta chains were listed as cytomegalovirus-associated.

The rearrangement uses TRBV2 and TRBJ2-3; D not certain. Sequencing was carried out using PBMCs. The receptor was isolated from a woman aged 25 to 39 in good health and CMV-seropositive. The CDR3 here is CASSEHPTDTQYF. CDR3 nucleotide sequence: TGTGCCAGCAGTGAACATCCCACAGATACGCAGTATTTT.